This T cell receptor beta chain was profiled in a study of metastatic and nonmetastatic thyroid tumors. For the study at large: It was across blood and tumor or nodule tissue from malignant and benign thyroid patients that repertoires were compared.

Points from the study as a whole: In both blood and tumor samples, TCR beta diversity was reported significantly higher for malignant than benign nodules.

The CDR3 runs to 16 residues. From germline, CDR1 is MGHRA and CDR2 YSYEKL. As concerns this clone: Its antigen remains unknown. This may be a read error: a much more frequent sequence differs by one nucleotide. The sample contains more than one DNA sequence encoding this CDR3.

Every patient underwent thyroid surgery untreated. In the original analysis: Clinicopathological groups differed in CDR3, with these differences serving to build a distant-metastasis classifier for papillary thyroid cancer. TCRdb re-clonotyped the PCR reads through MiXCR. It is TCRdb's table, rather than the study itself, that gives the V and J calls and clone size. This sample has over 15,000 clones, with about a third found just once. This clonotype was sampled from a female donor with papillary thyroid cancer or a benign thyroid nodule (not recorded which). Some clones in this sample may be carry-over from other donors' samples. The chain couples TRBV4-1 to TRBJ2-1; D is unclear. The specimen sequenced was tumor tissue. In nucleotides, the CDR3 is TGCGCCAGCAGCCAAGAACAGTTAAGCTCCTACAATGAGCAATTCTTC. Its translation: CASSQEQLSSYNEQFF.